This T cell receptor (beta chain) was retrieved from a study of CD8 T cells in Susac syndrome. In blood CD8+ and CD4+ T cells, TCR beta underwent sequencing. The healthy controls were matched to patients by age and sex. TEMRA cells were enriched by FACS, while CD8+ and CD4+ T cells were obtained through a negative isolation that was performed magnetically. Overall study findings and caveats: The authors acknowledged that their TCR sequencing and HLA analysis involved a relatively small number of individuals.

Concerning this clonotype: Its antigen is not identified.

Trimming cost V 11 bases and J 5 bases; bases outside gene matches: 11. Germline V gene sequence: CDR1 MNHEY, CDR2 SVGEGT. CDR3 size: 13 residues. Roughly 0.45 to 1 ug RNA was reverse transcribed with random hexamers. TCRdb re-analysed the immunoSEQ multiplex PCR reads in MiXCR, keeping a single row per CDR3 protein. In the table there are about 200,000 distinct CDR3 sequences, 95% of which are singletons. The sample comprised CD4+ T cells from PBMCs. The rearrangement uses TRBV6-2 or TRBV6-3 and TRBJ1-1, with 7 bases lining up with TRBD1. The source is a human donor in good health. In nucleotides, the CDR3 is TGTGCCGGGGGTCCTACAGGGGAAACTGAAGCTTTCTTT. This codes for CAGGPTGETEAFF.